The rows below give T cell receptor beta chains drawn from one sample of a study of blood T cell repertoires in COVID-19. The repertoire was sequenced with immunoSEQ multiplex PCR; TCRdb's copy has only in-frame clones and lacks some. This sample has around 190,000 clones, with 80% to 90% found just once. Sample: peripheral blood. All receptors come from a man in his fifties or sixties with active or convalescent COVID-19. Each CDR3 is given with its conserved first and last residue.

J | V | CDR3
TRBJ1-6 | TRBV10-2 | CASCPLGGNNSPLHF
TRBJ2-7 | TRBV7-9 | CASSTRNPRHEQYF
TRBJ1-5 | TRBV7-9 | CASSLGGSGQPQHF
TRBJ1-1 | TRBV6-5 | CASSYTSGISNTEAFF
TRBJ2-7 | TRBV7-3 | CASSQVASGSYEQYF
TRBJ2-2 | TRBV24-1 | CATSDMDTTDTGELFF
TRBJ1-2 | TRBV6-5 | CASSSLGTEINYGYTF
TRBJ2-3 | TRBV2 | CASSPLGSGGALSTDTQYF
TRBJ2-7 | TRBV10-3 | CAISERGQNYEQYF
TRBJ1-1 | TRBV9 | CASSVVLGGEAFF
TRBJ1-1 | TRBV18 | CASSPTREGAEAFF
TRBJ1-6 | TRBV5-5 | CASAGKLGSPLHF
TRBJ2-3 | TRBV11-3 | CASSSSGSPTDTQYF
TRBJ2-7 | TRBV3-1/TRBV3-2 | CASSQDAGTRPYEQYF
TRBJ2-1 | TRBV30 | CAWSRSGLGEQFF
TRBJ2-1 | TRBV2 | CASSLGKQGLEQFF
TRBJ1-1 | TRBV2 | CASMNLQGTEAFF
TRBJ2-2 | TRBV19 | CASSPARGAGTGELFF
TRBJ2-7 | TRBV7-6 | CASSLYAGFTYEQYF
TRBJ2-5 | TRBV29-1 | CSVEWQDRGTQYF
TRBJ1-2 | TRBV20-1 | CSASAGTGGHTF
TRBJ1-4 | TRBV7-9 | CASSLARVRGDEKLFF
TRBJ2-5 | TRBV28 | CASSFTAAQYF
TRBJ2-1 | TRBV24-1 | CATSDLVTGVKFF
TRBJ2-7 | TRBV4-2 | CASSQEQVYEQYF
TRBJ2-2 | TRBV28 | CASIDRATGELFF
TRBJ1-2 | TRBV19 | CASSIATGTVNYGYTF
TRBJ1-1 | TRBV6-5 | CASKQQGGNTEAFF
TRBJ2-2 | TRBV11-2 | CASTWREAGELFF
TRBJ2-7 | TRBV18 | CASSPRSGSYEQYF
TRBJ1-3 | TRBV5-4 | CASSLGDRTPGNTIYF
TRBJ1-1 | TRBV11-1 | CASSLFPGTYNTEAFF
TRBJ2-3 | TRBV27 | CASSLPQSTDTQYF
TRBJ1-1 | TRBV27 | CASSLYGQGNTEAFF
TRBJ1-5 | TRBV28 | CASSLGLNNQPQHF
TRBJ1-2 | TRBV24-1 | CATSEIKGGLNNYGYTF
TRBJ2-7 | TRBV19 | CASSVQTGEPPYEQYF
TRBJ1-5 | TRBV4-2 | CASSQGVQEVNQPQHF
TRBJ1-5 | TRBV30 | CAWSVPGGGQPQHF
TRBJ1-5 | TRBV19 | CASSISRGQPQHF
TRBJ1-2 | TRBV6-5 | CASREFNYGYTF
TRBJ1-1 | TRBV3-1/TRBV3-2 | CASSHYDRATEAFF
TRBJ1-2 | TRBV7-9 | CASSLGQGFYGYTF
TRBJ1-1 | TRBV4-3 | CASSQGPPLGVNTEAFF
TRBJ1-2 | TRBV6-2/TRBV6-3 | CASSLAGQGEYTF
TRBJ2-1 | TRBV11-3 | CASSPGTSGGAHNEQFF
TRBJ2-5 | TRBV11-1 | CASSQTELQETQYF
TRBJ1-1 | TRBV25-1 | CASKQGDLEAFF
TRBJ2-2 | TRBV28 | CASTPGGDTGELFF
TRBJ1-2 | TRBV5-5 | CASSLSGGNYGYTF
TRBJ2-5 | TRBV9 | CASSVDEAGGYGTQYF
TRBJ2-1 | TRBV24-1 | CATSDPLNEQFF
TRBJ2-7 | TRBV7-6 | CASSRTSGASYEQYF
TRBJ1-6 | TRBV6-5 | CASSYEGSPLHF